The sequence of this TCR beta chain was determined in a study of cytomegalovirus exposure and HLA in healthy donors. PCR involved 60 Vbeta and 13 Jbeta primers. Profiled with immunoSEQ multiplex PCR; TCRdb holds only in-frame clones, not every one. This sample has some 110,000 clones, with around 70% found just once. Overall study findings and caveats: HLA alleles were associated with roughly 15,000 TCR beta sequences in a later analysis at 0.05 false discovery rate. Later on, an analysis found that several of the most significant clusters appeared to be linked to common viral pathogens, which included parvovirus B19.

Note on this clone: What it recognizes is unknown.

The germline V gene encodes CDR1 SGHNT and CDR2 YENEEA. The CDR3 is 17 amino acids. V trimming: 8 bases; J trimming: 2 bases; junction bases outside the gene matches: 13. Sequencing was done on a sample of PBMCs. The clonotype was recovered from a man aged 25 to 45 in good health and CMV-seropositive. The chain has TRBV11-3 and TRBJ2-5; 11 bases line up with TRBD2. CDR3 sequence: CASGTSGSWGDQETQYF. The DNA of the CDR3 is TGTGCCAGCGGAACTAGCGGGAGCTGGGGGGATCAAGAGACCCAGTACTTC. Drawing the rest from reference TRBV11-3 and TRBJ2-5, the complete variable domain is EAGVVQSPRYKIIEKKQPVAFWCNPISGHNTLYWYLQNLGQGPELLIRYENEEAVDDSQLPKDRFSAERLKGVDSTLKIQPAELGDSAVYLCASGTSGSWGDQETQYFGPGTRLLVL.